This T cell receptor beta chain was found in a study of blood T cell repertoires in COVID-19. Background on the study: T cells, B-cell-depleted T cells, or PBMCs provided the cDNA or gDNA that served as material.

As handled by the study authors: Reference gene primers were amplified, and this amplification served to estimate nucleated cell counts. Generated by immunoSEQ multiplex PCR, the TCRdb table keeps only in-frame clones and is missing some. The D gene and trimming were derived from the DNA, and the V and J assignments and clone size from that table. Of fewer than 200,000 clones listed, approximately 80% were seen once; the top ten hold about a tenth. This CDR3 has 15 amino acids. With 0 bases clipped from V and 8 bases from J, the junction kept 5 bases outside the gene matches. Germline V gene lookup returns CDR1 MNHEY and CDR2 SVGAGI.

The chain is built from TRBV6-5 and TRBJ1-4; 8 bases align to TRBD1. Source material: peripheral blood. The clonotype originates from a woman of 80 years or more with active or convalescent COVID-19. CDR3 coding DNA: TGTGCCAGCAGTTACTCGACAGGGGTCAGAGAAAAACTGTTTTTT. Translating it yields CASSYSTGVREKLFF.